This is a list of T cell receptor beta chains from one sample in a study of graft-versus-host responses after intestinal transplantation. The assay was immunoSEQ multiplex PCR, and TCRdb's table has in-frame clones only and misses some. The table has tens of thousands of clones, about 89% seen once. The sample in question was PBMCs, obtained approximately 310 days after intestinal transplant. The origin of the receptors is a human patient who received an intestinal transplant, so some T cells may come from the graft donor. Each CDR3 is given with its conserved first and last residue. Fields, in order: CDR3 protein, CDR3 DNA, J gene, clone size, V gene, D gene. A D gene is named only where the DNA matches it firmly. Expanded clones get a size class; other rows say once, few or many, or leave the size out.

CASSEDRAEQYF TGTGCCAGCAGTGAAGACAGGGCCGAGCAGTACTTC TRBJ2-7 . TRBV6-5 TRBD1
CASRESGGRNNEQFF TGTGCCAGCAGAGAGTCGGGGGGGCGGAACAATGAGCAGTTCTTC TRBJ2-1 few TRBV2 TRBD2
CASSRWDHYYGYTF TGTGCCAGTAGTCGATGGGACCACTACTATGGCTACACCTTC TRBJ1-2 . TRBV19 .
CASSSRTGTGNEKLFF TGTGCCAGCAGTTCCAGAACCGGGACAGGGAATGAAAAACTGTTTTTT TRBJ1-4 . TRBV6-5 TRBD1
CASSVEGGIEEGQPQHF TGTGCCAGCAGCGTCGAGGGTGGGATAGAAGAGGGTCAGCCCCAGCATTTT TRBJ1-5 . TRBV7-3 .
CASSYSGGSGGEEQYF TGTGCCAGCAGTTACTCGGGGGGTAGCGGGGGCGAAGAGCAGTACTTC TRBJ2-7 few TRBV6-5 TRBD2
CASRDSGSSRYEQYF TGTGCCAGCAGAGATTCCGGGTCTAGCCGTTACGAGCAGTACTTC TRBJ2-7 . TRBV6-6 .
CASSLARGTEAFF TGTGCCAGCAGCTTAGCCAGGGGCACTGAAGCTTTCTTT TRBJ1-1 . TRBV7-6 .
CASSHQVGSGGDTQYF TGTGCCAGCAGCCATCAAGTGGGTAGCGGGGGGGATACGCAGTATTTT TRBJ2-3 . TRBV4-2 TRBD2
CASSLFASGVEETQYF TGTGCCAGCAGTTTATTTGCCAGCGGGGTCGAAGAGACCCAGTACTTC TRBJ2-5 . TRBV28 TRBD2
CASSATGAYYNEQFF TGTGCCAGCAGCGCGACAGGGGCCTACTACAATGAGCAGTTCTTC TRBJ2-1 . TRBV9 TRBD1
CASSVEVGQGARNEQFF TGCGCCAGCAGCGTTGAGGTGGGACAGGGGGCACGGAATGAGCAGTTCTTC TRBJ2-1 . TRBV5-1 TRBD1
CASSLDHPGSSYNEQFF TGTGCCAGCAGCTTAGATCACCCGGGATCCTCCTACAATGAGCAGTTCTTC TRBJ2-1 . TRBV11-3 .
CASSLGQGVPEAFF TGTGCCAGCTCCCTGGGACAGGGGGTCCCTGAAGCTTTCTTT TRBJ1-1 . TRBV18 TRBD1
CASSLVVGRNVEKLFF TGCGCCAGCAGCCTGGTGGTCGGGCGGAACGTAGAAAAACTGTTTTTT TRBJ1-4 . TRBV5-1 .
CASSVTSGYQSYNEQFF TGTGCCAGCAGCGTGACTAGCGGGTACCAATCCTACAATGAGCAGTTCTTC TRBJ2-1 . TRBV9 TRBD2
CASSSYGRSYEQYF TGTGCCAGCAGTTCCTACGGGAGATCCTACGAGCAGTACTTC TRBJ2-7 . TRBV6-5 .
CASSVSQGRETQYF TGTGCCAGCAGCGTTTCACAGGGGCGGGAGACCCAGTACTTC TRBJ2-5 . TRBV9 TRBD1
CASSLRGVVTGELFF TGTGCCAGCAGTTTACGGGGCGTGGTTACCGGGGAGCTGTTTTTT TRBJ2-2 . TRBV27 .
CASSEEEGATQYF TGTGCCAGCAGTGAAGAGGAGGGCGCGACCCAGTACTTC TRBJ2-5 . TRBV2 .
CASSPRAGTPYEQYF TGCGCCAGCAGCCCCCGAGCAGGGACCCCCTACGAGCAGTACTTC TRBJ2-7 . TRBV5-1 .
CASSQRLAGALGETQYF TGTGCCAGCAGCCAACGACTAGCGGGGGCCCTCGGGGAGACCCAGTACTTC TRBJ2-5 . TRBV7-2 TRBD2
CASIEETQYF TGTGCCAGCATAGAAGAGACCCAGTACTTC TRBJ2-5 . TRBV6-1 .
CASSPPGLAGSHPYNEQFF TGTGCCAGCAGCCCACCGGGACTAGCGGGATCTCACCCCTACAATGAGCAGTTCTTC TRBJ2-1 . TRBV28 TRBD2
CASSFGQQNTEAFF TGCGCCAGCAGCTTCGGACAGCAGAACACTGAAGCTTTCTTT TRBJ1-1 . TRBV5-1 .
CASRPTLGENTGELFF TGTGCCAGCAGGCCCACCTTGGGGGAGAACACCGGGGAGCTGTTTTTT TRBJ2-2 . TRBV11-2 .
CASSQGAGGNEKLFF TGCGCCAGCAGCCAAGGGGCAGGGGGGAATGAAAAACTGTTTTTT TRBJ1-4 once TRBV4-1 TRBD1
CATSRGGDTEAFF TGTGCCACCAGCAGAGGGGGTGACACTGAAGCTTTCTTT TRBJ1-1 . TRBV15 .
CASSPGRGGLSYEQYF TGTGCCAGCAGTCCGGGCCGGGGGGGGCTTTCCTACGAGCAGTACTTC TRBJ2-7 once TRBV7-2 TRBD2
CASSVVAGGQNEQFF TGTGCCAGCAGCGTAGTGGCGGGGGGACAGAATGAGCAGTTCTTC TRBJ2-1 . TRBV9 .
CASSPLGGSAEQYF TGTGCCAGCAGCCCCCTTGGGGGGAGCGCCGAGCAGTACTTC TRBJ2-7 . TRBV9 .
CASSSTGTDTQYF TGTGCCAGCAGCTCCACAGGCACAGATACGCAGTATTTT TRBJ2-3 . TRBV7-3 .
CASSLGGLAGGHEQYF TGTGCCAGCAGCTTAGGAGGACTAGCGGGAGGCCACGAGCAGTACTTC TRBJ2-7 . TRBV7-8 TRBD2
CASSAGINYGYTF TGTGCCAGCAGTGCCGGGATCAACTATGGCTACACCTTC TRBJ1-2 . TRBV2 .
CASSHTDTQYF TGTGCCAGTAGTCACACAGATACGCAGTATTTT TRBJ2-3 . TRBV19 .
CASSQDGVGGREKLFF TGCGCCAGCAGCCAAGATGGGGTAGGGGGCCGGGAAAAACTGTTTTTT TRBJ1-4 . TRBV4-1 TRBD1
CASSFTPRGNQPQHF TGTGCCAGCAGTTTTACCCCCAGGGGTAATCAGCCCCAGCATTTT TRBJ1-5 . TRBV28 .
CASSHTSLRRLVVNTGELFF TGTGCCAGCAGTCATACCTCCCTCCGCCGACTAGTCGTGAATACCGGGGAGCTGTTTTTT TRBJ2-2 . TRBV28 .
CASSLETTYEQYF TGTGCCAGCAGCTTAGAAACCACCTACGAGCAGTACTTC TRBJ2-7 . TRBV7-2 .
CATSTGGRGAADTQYF TGTGCCACCAGCACTGGAGGTAGGGGTGCGGCAGATACGCAGTATTTT TRBJ2-3 . TRBV15 .
CASSYSGGGETQYF TGTGCCAGCAGTTACTCAGGGGGAGGGGAGACCCAGTACTTC TRBJ2-5 . TRBV6-5 .
CASSRQQGANEQYF TGTGCCAGCAGCCGTCAACAGGGGGCGAACGAGCAGTACTTC TRBJ2-7 . TRBV7-9 TRBD1
CSVDSGRDEQYF TGCAGCGTTGATAGTGGGAGGGACGAGCAGTACTTC TRBJ2-7 few TRBV29-1 TRBD2
CASSLDGDNEQFF TGTGCCAGCAGCTTAGACGGGGACAATGAGCAGTTCTTC TRBJ2-1 . TRBV11-2 .
CASRPGLAEPSTDTQYF TGCGCCAGCAGACCGGGACTAGCGGAGCCCAGCACAGATACGCAGTATTTT TRBJ2-3 . TRBV4-1 TRBD2